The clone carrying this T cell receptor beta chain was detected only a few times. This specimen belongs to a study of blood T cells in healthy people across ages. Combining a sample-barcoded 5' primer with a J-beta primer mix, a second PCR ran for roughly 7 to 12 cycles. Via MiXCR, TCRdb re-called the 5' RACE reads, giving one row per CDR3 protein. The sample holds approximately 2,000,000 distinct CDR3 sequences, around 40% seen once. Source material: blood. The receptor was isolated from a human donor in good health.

For the CDR3, the DNA is TGCAGTGCTAGAGATTTGGGGCTTGAGCAGTTCTTC. This sequence encodes CSARDLGLEQFF. The V and J genes are TRBV20-1 and TRBJ2-1; perhaps TRBD1 as D (5 bases). Trimming shortened V by 0 bases and J by 9 bases, and 9 bases separated the two germline ends. The CDR3 extends over 12 amino acids. Germline CDR1 DFQATT, CDR2 SNEGSKA (reference sequence).